This T cell receptor (beta chain) derives from a study of human T cells and chemical hapten exposure. Study context: Diphenylcyclopropenone, dosed weekly to the scalp, was given to patients throughout the roughly 23-week study.

V was cut by 7 bases and J by 4 bases, with 23 bases left in between. The CDR3 length is 18 residues. Germline CDR1 is MNHNS and CDR2 is SASEGT. As to time point: pre-sensitization, week 0. Treatment described: therapeutic diphenylcyclopropenone sensitization with weekly scalp DPC. Unfractionated whole blood yielded the extracted total RNA. TCRdb re-derived calls from the RACE reads in MiXCR, one entry per CDR3 protein. Counted here are tens of thousands of distinct CDR3 sequences, around 12% occurring once; the ten biggest clones make up roughly 2%. Material: whole blood, obtained in connection with sensitization to the hapten diphenylcyclopropenone (DPC). This sequence joins TRBV6-1 and TRBJ2-6, with D perhaps given as TRBD1 or TRBD2 (6 bases each). This TCR came from a woman aged 40 to 55 with alopecia areata. Some clones in this sample may be carry-over from other donors' samples. CDR3: CASTPGGGRTQGANVLTF. The DNA for the CDR3 is TGTGCCAGCACCCCCGGAGGGGGGCGCACGCAAGGGGCCAACGTCCTGACTTTC.